This T cell receptor (beta chain) was identified during a study of shared T cell receptors in the human thymus. V was pared by 4 bases and J by 3 bases, with 15 bases of the junction left unmatched. This CDR3 is built from 19 residues. Looked up from germline, CDR1 is SNHLY and CDR2 is FYNNEI. Assay used: immunoSEQ multiplex PCR; TCRdb lists only in-frame clones, some missing. The sample holds around 67,000 clones, about 96% seen once. In its sample, this clone was seen once. The sequenced sample consisted of thymocytes. The chain couples TRBV2 to TRBJ2-6, with TRBD1 matching over 7 bases. This TCR derives from a human donor. The CDR3 DNA follows: TGTGCCAGCAGTGCGACAGGGCAGGTTTGTGTATGTGGGGCCAACGTCCTGACTTTC. This codes for CASSATGQVCVCGANVLTF.